Below, 26 T cell receptor beta chains from the same sample are listed, as sequenced in a study of radiotherapy plus CTLA-4 blockade in lung cancer. TCRdb's table, derived via immunoSEQ multiplex PCR, lists solely in-frame clones and lacks some. The sample yields more than 90,000 clones, 80% to 90% seen once. Material: peripheral blood, obtained from a patient treated with radiotherapy plus ipilimumab. These receptor sequences come from a human donor with non-small cell lung cancer that progressed on radiotherapy plus ipilimumab.

The rearrangement links TRBV6-1 to TRBJ1-5; no clear D. Trimming cost V 5 bases and J 7 bases, with 12 bases left between them. This CDR3 region has 13 residues. The germline gives CDR1 MNHNS, CDR2 SASEGT. CDR3 sequence (DNA): TGTGCCAGCAGTCCAAACCCCCGCCAGCCCCAGCATTTT. Translated: CASSPNPRQPQHF.

This clone was recorded once. The gene calls are TRBV11-2 and TRBJ2-1, with 7 positions matching TRBD2. The germline V gene has CDR1 SGHAT and CDR2 FQNNGV. V lost 4 bases, J lost 2 bases, and 5 bases stayed unmatched. This CDR3 has 15 amino acids. CDR3 bases: TGTGCCAGCAGCTCCCTAGCGGACCCCTACAATGAGCAGTTCTTC. It encodes CASSSLADPYNEQFF.

This chain connects TRBV6-5 to TRBJ1-2; D is uncertain. The CDR3 consists of 14 residues. CDR1 is MNHEY and CDR2 is SVGAGI in the germline V gene. Trimming removed 2 bases from V and 4 bases from J, with 11 bases in between. The DNA for the CDR3 is TGTGCCAGCAGTTACGAACCTCTCTCCTATGGCTACACCTTC. Protein product: CASSYEPLSYGYTF.

The J gene is TRBJ2-5, the V gene TRBV5-1, with D tentatively TRBD2 (6 bases). From germline, CDR1 is SGHRS and CDR2 YFSETQ. The CDR3 has 15 residues. Trimming removed 0 bases at V and 3 bases at J, with 12 bases between. In nucleotides, the CDR3 is TGCGCCAGCAGCTTGGCCGCGGGGTCCGAAGAGACCCAGTACTTC. It is translated as CASSLAAGSEETQYF. The full variable domain, with the rest looked up from reference TRBV5-1 and TRBJ2-5, is KAGVTQTPRYLIKTRGQQVTLSCSPISGHRSVSWYQQTPGQGLQFLFEYFSETQRNKGNFPGRFSGRQFSNSRSEMNVSTLELGDSALYLCASSLAAGSEETQYFGPGTRLLVL.

The chain is built from TRBV11-3 and TRBJ1-2; D ambiguous. The CDR3 contains 16 residues. V was pared by 4 bases and J by 0 bases, with 15 bases between. Germline V gives CDR1 SGHNT, CDR2 YENEEA. This CDR3 is CASSSRQVTTNYGYTF. The DNA of the CDR3 is TGTGCCAGCAGCTCCCGACAAGTAACGACTAACTATGGCTACACCTTC.

The chain's CDR3 is CASRKNTGTQNYGYTF. The CDR3 DNA sequence: TGTGCCAGCAGGAAGAACACCGGGACACAGAACTATGGCTACACCTTC. This chain links TRBV2 with TRBJ1-2; possibly TRBD1 for D (6 bases). Germline V gives CDR1 SNHLY, CDR2 FYNNEI. V was shortened by 6 bases and J by 2 bases, with 19 bases between the two germline ends. This CDR3 is built from 16 residues.

The rearrangement joins TRBV6-1 to TRBJ1-2; D is ambiguous. The CDR3 is 13 amino acids. CDR1 is MNHNS and CDR2 is SASEGT in the germline V gene. V was shortened by 6 bases and J by 4 bases, with 12 bases between the two germline ends. The CDR3, as DNA: TGTGCCAGCAGCGCTACAGAATTCTATGGCTACACCTTC. Translating it yields CASSATEFYGYTF.

This chain links TRBV7-2 with TRBJ2-3; TRBD2 matches at 9 bases. The germline V gene has CDR1 SGHTA and CDR2 FQGNSA. V shed 7 bases and J 0 bases; nucleotides not matched to a gene: 5. The CDR3 sequence is 15 residues long. The CDR3 region has the DNA TGTGCCAGCACCCGACTAGCGGAGAGCACAGATACGCAGTATTTT. Translating it yields CASTRLAESTDTQYF.

The V call is TRBV4-2, the J call TRBJ2-1, with D possibly being TRBD2 (6 bases). V was clipped by 4 bases and J by 6 bases, with 22 bases between them. Per germline, CDR1 LGHNA and CDR2 YNFKEQ. The length of the CDR3 is 17 residues. CDR3 sequence (DNA): TGTGCCAGCAGCCCTACGGGGGTCCCGGCGGCAATCAATGAGCAGTTCTTC. This codes for CASSPTGVPAAINEQFF.

J is TRBJ2-5 and V is TRBV5-1, with TRBD1 as a possible D gene (6 bases). V was shortened by 4 bases and J by 5 bases, with 18 bases between the two germline ends. The CDR3 covers 15 residues. In germline, CDR1 is SGHRS, CDR2 YFSETQ. The CDR3 region is CASSTRPGVYETQYF. The DNA for the CDR3 is TGCGCCAGCAGCACGCGACCAGGGGTTTATGAGACCCAGTACTTC.

The chain links TRBV30 to TRBJ2-5; TRBD2 matches 9 bases. The ends lost 5 bases at V and 5 bases at J; junction bases unmatched: 9. This CDR3 has 14 amino acids. Germline values: CDR1 GTSNPN, CDR2 SVGIG (reference sequence). CDR3 nucleotide sequence: TGTGCCTGGGAGCCGGGACTAGCTCGGGAGACCCAGTACTTC. Encoded protein: CAWEPGLARETQYF.

The rearrangement joins TRBV2 to TRBJ2-3; TRBD2 aligns across 13 bases. The trim removed 6 bases at V and 5 bases at J, leaving 5 bases unmatched. This CDR3 has 15 amino acids. Germline V gene lookup returns CDR1 SNHLY and CDR2 FYNNEI. As DNA, the CDR3 is TGTGCCAGCAGAAAACTAGCGGGAGGGCAAGATACGCAGTATTTT. Translating it yields CASRKLAGGQDTQYF.

The rearrangement uses TRBV6-5 and TRBJ2-2; D remains ambiguous. The CDR3 length is 13 residues. Germline lookup yields CDR1 MNHEY and CDR2 SVGAGI. V dropped 8 bases and J dropped 0 bases, with 7 bases sitting between them. CDR3 DNA: TGTGCCAGCCGAGCGTCGAACACCGGGGAGCTGTTTTTT. The encoded protein is CASRASNTGELFF.

CDR3 in amino acids: CASSEVGGIEQFF. The DNA for the CDR3 is TGTGCCAGCAGTGAAGTAGGGGGAATTGAGCAGTTCTTC. The V and J genes are TRBV6-1 and TRBJ2-1; D perhaps matches TRBD1 (6 bases). V was clipped by 1 base and J by 9 bases, with 10 bases between them. The CDR3 has 13 residues. Germline loops: CDR1 MNHNS, CDR2 SASEGT.

The V call is TRBV28, the J call TRBJ1-5; D perhaps matches TRBD1 (5 bases). Trimming stripped 3 bases from V and 1 base from J, with 10 bases between. Germline CDR1 MDHEN, CDR2 SYDVKM. CDR3 size: 15 residues. CDR3 sequence: CASSFRGGSNQPQHF. Written as DNA, the CDR3 is TGTGCCAGCAGTTTTAGGGGAGGCAGCAATCAGCCCCAGCATTTT.

In regard to this clone: The junction shows a germline mismatch at one end, possibly a read error. This sequence joins TRBV6-5 and TRBJ2-1, with D possibly TRBD2 on 5 matching bases. CDR1 and CDR2 from the germline V gene are MNHEY and SVGAGI. The CDR3 runs to 13 residues. The CDR3 nucleotides read TGTGCCAGCAGTTACGAGCGGTCCAGCGTTTGGGTCTTC. Protein: CASSYERSSVWVF.

CDR3 amino acids: CASSERGSEMLYF. The CDR3, as DNA: TGTGCCAGCAGTGAGCGGGGCTCCGAAATGCTCTACTTC. The chain combines TRBV27 with TRBJ2-5; 7 bases map to TRBD2. CDR1 is MNHEY and CDR2 is SMNVEV in the germline V gene (reference sequence). V was clipped by 5 bases and J by 14 bases; unmatched bases: 14. The CDR3 has 13 amino acids.

This chain links TRBV4-1 with TRBJ2-7, with no clear D. Trimming left V 3 bases short and J 6 bases short, with 6 bases between. Germline V lookup: CDR1 MGHRA, CDR2 YSYEKL. CDR3 length: 11 amino acids. CDR3: CASSQGREQYF. In DNA form, the CDR3 reads TGCGCCAGCAGCCAGGGTCGCGAGCAGTACTTC.

V and J are TRBV18 and TRBJ1-1, with a weak D call TRBD1 (5 bases). Germline V gene data show CDR1 as KGHSH and CDR2 as LQKENI. V was pared by 0 bases and J by 5 bases, with 13 bases between. This CDR3 has 15 residues. This chain's CDR3 is CASSPPRQRWTEAFF. The CDR3 nucleotides are TGTGCCAGCTCACCACCGCGACAGAGATGGACTGAAGCTTTCTTT.

V and J are TRBV20-1 and TRBJ2-7; TRBD1 might be the D (6 bases). The CDR3 covers 11 residues. The germline V gene has CDR1 DFQATT and CDR2 SNEGSKA (reference sequence). V gave up 5 bases and J gave up 4 bases, with 9 bases separating them. For the CDR3, the DNA is TGCAGTGCTTTACAGGGATACGAGCAGTACTTC. This encodes CSALQGYEQYF.

This clone was counted once. J is TRBJ2-5 and V is TRBV6-1; the match to TRBD1 covers 7 bases. Germline V gene data show CDR1 as MNHNS and CDR2 as SASEGT. The length of the CDR3 is 15 residues. V shed 6 bases, J shed 7 bases, and the junction held 14 bases outside the gene matches. The CDR3 spells CASRSGTVGSGTQYF. DNA of the CDR3: TGTGCCAGCAGATCCGGGACAGTGGGAAGTGGGACCCAGTACTTC.

The chain recombines TRBV5-1 with TRBJ2-4; possible D gene TRBD2, 5 bases. The V end lost 5 bases, the J end lost 5 bases, and 14 bases lay between the germline ends. Germline assignment: CDR1 SGHRS and CDR2 YFSETQ. The CDR3 totals 14 residues. The CDR3 spells CASSTTPGENIQYF. Here the CDR3 DNA reads TGCGCCAGCAGTACCACCCCCGGGGAAAACATTCAGTACTTC.

The chain links TRBV6-5 to TRBJ2-3; D is uncertain. The CDR3 loop spans 16 amino acids. Germline V lookup: CDR1 MNHEY, CDR2 SVGAGI. V was pared by 1 base and J by 4 bases, with 15 bases between. In DNA, the CDR3 is TGTGCCAGCAGTTACTTCCCCCTCGAGCGCGCAGATACGCAGTATTTT. Translation gives CASSYFPLERADTQYF.

This clone came up once. The J gene is TRBJ2-7, the V gene TRBV7-2, with TRBD2 as a possible D gene (6 bases). V gave up 5 bases and J gave up 7 bases, with 24 bases separating them. Germline V lookup: CDR1 SGHTA, CDR2 FQGNSA. The CDR3 sequence is 16 residues long. The DNA of the CDR3 is TGTGCCAGCAGCACCGGGGCGGGACTTCCTCTGGGGGAGCAGTACTTC. Its translation: CASSTGAGLPLGEQYF.

This clone was counted a few times. V is TRBV19 and J is TRBJ2-7, with D possibly TRBD2 on 6 matching bases. V was trimmed by 9 bases and J by 2 bases, leaving 20 bases between them. Per the germline V gene, CDR1 is LNHDA and CDR2 is SQIVND (reference sequence). The CDR3 contains 15 residues. CDR3: CASRITGTLTYEQYF. DNA of the CDR3: TGTGCCAGCCGAATAACCGGGACTCTGACCTACGAGCAGTACTTC.

This sequence joins TRBV5-4 and TRBJ2-7; 10 bases line up with TRBD1. Per the germline V gene, CDR1 is SGHNT and CDR2 is YYREEE (reference sequence). Trimming removed 4 bases from V and 3 bases from J; junction bases left unmatched: 10. The CDR3 runs to 16 residues. CDR3: CASSPGGTGVLYEQYF. Written as DNA, the CDR3 is TGTGCCAGCAGCCCGGGGGGGACAGGGGTCCTCTACGAGCAGTACTTC.